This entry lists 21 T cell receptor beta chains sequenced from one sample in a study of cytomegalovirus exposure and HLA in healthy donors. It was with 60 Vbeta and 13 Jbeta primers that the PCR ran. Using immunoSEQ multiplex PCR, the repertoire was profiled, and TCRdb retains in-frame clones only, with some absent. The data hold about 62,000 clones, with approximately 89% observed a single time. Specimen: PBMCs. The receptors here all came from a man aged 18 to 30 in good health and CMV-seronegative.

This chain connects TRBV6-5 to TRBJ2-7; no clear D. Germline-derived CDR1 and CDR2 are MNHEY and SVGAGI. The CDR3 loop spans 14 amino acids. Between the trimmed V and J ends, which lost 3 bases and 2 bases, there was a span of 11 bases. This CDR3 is CASSYGPGTYEQYF. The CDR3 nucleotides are TGTGCCAGCAGTTATGGCCCAGGCACCTACGAGCAGTACTTC.

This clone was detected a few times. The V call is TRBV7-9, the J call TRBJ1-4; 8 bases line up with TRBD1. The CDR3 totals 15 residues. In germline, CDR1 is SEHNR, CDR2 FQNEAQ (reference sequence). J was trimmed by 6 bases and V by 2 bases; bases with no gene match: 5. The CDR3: CASSLWLDRDEKLFF. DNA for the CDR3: TGTGCCAGCAGCTTATGGTTGGACAGGGATGAAAAACTGTTTTTT.

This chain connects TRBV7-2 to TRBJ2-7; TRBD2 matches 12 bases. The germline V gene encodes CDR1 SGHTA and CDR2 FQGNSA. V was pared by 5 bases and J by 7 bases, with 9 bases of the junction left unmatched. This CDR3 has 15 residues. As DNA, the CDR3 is TGTGCCAGCAGCCAACTAGCGGGGGGTGTGGGGGAGCAGTACTTC. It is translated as CASSQLAGGVGEQYF.

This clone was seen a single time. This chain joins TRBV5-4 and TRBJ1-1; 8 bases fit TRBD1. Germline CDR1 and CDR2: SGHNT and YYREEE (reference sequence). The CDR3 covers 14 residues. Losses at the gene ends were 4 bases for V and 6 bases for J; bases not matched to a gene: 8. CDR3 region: CASSTRDRIAEAFF. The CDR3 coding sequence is TGTGCCAGCAGCACCCGGGACAGGATCGCTGAAGCTTTCTTT.

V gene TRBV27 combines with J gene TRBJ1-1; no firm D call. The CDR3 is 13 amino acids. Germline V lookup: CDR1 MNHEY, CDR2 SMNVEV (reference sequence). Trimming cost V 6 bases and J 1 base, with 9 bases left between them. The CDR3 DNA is TGTGCCAGCAGCGTTACGGGGAACACTGAAGCTTTCTTT. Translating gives CASSVTGNTEAFF.

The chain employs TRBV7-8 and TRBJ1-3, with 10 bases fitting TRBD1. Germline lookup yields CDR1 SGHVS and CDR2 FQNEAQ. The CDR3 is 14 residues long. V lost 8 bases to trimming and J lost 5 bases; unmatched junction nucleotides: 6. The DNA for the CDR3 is TGTGCCAGCCTACTCGACAGGGGGCGAAACACCATATATTTT. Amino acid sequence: CASLLDRGRNTIYF.

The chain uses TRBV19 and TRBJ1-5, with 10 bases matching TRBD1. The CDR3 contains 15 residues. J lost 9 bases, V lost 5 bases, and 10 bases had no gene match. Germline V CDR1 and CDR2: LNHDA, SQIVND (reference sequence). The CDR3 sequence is CASSPRDRGPVPQHF. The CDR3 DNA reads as TGTGCCAGTAGTCCCCGGGACAGGGGCCCCGTGCCCCAGCATTTT.

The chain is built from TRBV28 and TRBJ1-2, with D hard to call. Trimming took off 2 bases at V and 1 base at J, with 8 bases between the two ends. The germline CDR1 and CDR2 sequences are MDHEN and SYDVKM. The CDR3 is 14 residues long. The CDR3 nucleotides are TGTGCCAGCAGTTTAACCTCAGTTAACTATGGCTACACCTTC. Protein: CASSLTSVNYGYTF.

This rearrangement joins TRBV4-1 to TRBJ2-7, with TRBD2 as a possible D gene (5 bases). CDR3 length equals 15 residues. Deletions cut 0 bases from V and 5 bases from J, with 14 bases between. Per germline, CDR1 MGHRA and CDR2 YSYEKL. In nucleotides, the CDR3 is TGCGCCAGCAGCCAAGAATATAGCGAGGTCGACGAGCAGTACTTC. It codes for CASSQEYSEVDEQYF.

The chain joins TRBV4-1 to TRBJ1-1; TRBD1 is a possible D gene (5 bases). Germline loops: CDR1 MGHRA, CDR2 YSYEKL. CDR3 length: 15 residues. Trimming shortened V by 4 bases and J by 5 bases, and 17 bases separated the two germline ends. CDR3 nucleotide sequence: TGCGCCAGCAGCCGCGGATCAGGGCTTCTGACTGAAGCTTTCTTT. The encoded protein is CASSRGSGLLTEAFF.

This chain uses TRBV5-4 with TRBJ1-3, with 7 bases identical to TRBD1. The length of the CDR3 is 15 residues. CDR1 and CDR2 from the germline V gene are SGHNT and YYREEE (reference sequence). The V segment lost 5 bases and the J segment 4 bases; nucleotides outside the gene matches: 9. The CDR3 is CASSLEGARGNTIYF. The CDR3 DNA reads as TGTGCCAGCAGTCTAGAGGGGGCGCGCGGAAACACCATATATTTT. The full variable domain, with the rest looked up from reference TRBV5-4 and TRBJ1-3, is ETGVTQSPTHLIKTRGQQVTLRCSSQSGHNTVSWYQQALGQGPQFIFQYYREEENGRGNFPPRFSGLQFPNYSSELNVNALELDDSALYLCASSLEGARGNTIYFGEGSWLTVV.

CDR3 nucleotides: TGTGCCAGCAGTTGGTCACAGGGCTACGAGCAGTACTTC. This gives the protein CASSWSQGYEQYF. The V call is TRBV6-5, the J call TRBJ2-7; D perhaps matches TRBD1 (6 bases). The V end was cut by 4 bases, the J end by 3 bases, with 10 bases between. The CDR3 runs to 13 residues. CDR1 and CDR2 from the germline V gene are MNHEY and SVGAGI.

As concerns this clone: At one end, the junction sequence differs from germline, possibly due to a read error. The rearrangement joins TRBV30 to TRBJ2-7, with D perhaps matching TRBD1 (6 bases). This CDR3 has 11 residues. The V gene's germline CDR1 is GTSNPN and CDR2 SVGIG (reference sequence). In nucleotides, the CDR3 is TGTGCCTGGGTCCAGGGGATCGAGGAGTACTTC. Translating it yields CAWVQGIEEYF.

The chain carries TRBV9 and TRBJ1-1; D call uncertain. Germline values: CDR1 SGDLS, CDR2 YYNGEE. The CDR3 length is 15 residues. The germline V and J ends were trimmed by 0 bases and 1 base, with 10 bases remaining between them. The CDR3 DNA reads TGTGCCAGCAGCGTAGGTAGTACGGGGAACACTGAAGCTTTCTTT. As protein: CASSVGSTGNTEAFF.

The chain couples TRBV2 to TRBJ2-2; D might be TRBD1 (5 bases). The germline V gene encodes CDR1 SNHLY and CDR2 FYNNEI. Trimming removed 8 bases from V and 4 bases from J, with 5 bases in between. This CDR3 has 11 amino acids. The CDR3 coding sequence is TGTGCCAGCGACAGCACCGGGGAGCTGTTTTTT. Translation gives CASDSTGELFF.

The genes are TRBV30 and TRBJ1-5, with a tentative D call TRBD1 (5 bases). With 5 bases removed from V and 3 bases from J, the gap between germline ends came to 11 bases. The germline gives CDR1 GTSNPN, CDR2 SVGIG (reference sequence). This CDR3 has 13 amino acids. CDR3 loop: CAWGRGANQPQHF. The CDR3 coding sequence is TGTGCCTGGGGGCGGGGCGCCAATCAGCCCCAGCATTTT.

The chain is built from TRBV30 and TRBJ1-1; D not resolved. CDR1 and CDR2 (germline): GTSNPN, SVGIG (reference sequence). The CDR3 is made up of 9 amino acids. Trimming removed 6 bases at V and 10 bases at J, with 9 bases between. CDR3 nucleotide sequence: TGTGCCTGCACTCCCGGAGCTTTCTTT. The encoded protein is CACTPGAFF.

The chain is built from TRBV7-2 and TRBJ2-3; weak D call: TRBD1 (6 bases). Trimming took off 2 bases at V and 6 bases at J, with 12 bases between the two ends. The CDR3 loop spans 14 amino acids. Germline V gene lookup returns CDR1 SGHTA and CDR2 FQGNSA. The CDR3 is CASSLYRVDDTQYF. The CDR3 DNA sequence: TGTGCCAGCAGCTTATACAGGGTAGACGATACGCAGTATTTT.

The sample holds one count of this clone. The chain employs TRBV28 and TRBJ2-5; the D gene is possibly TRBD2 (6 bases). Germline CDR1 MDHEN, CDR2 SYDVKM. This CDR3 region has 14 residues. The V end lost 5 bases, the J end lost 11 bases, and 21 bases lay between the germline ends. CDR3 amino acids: CASSTGTQTLGQYF. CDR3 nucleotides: TGTGCCAGCAGTACCGGGACTCAAACTCTCGGGCAGTACTTC. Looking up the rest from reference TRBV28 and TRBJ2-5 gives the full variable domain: DVKVTQSSRYLVKRTGEKVFLECVQDMDHENMFWYRQDPGLGLRLIYFSYDVKMKEKGDIPEGYSVSREKKERFSLILESASTNQTSMYLCASSTGTQTLGQYFGPGTRLLVL.

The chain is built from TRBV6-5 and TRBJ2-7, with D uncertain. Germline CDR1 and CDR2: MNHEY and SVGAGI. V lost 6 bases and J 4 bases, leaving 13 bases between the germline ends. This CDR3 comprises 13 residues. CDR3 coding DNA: TGTGCCAGCAGAGAACGGTCCGCGTACGAGCAGTACTTC. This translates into CASRERSAYEQYF.

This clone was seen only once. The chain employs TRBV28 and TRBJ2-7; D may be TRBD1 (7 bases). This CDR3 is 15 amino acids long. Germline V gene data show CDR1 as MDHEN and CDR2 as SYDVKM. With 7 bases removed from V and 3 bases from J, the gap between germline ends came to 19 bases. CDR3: CASIPVEGAYYEQYF. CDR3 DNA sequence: TGTGCCAGCATTCCGGTGGAGGGGGCCTACTACGAGCAGTACTTC.